Below, one T cell receptor (beta chain) is given with its context. These data originate in a study of blood T cell repertoires in COVID-19. In the original workflow: Estimation of nucleated cell counts relied on the amplification of reference gene primers. The table came from immunoSEQ multiplex PCR; TCRdb's copy has only in-frame clones and leaves some out. V, J and clone size are taken as reported in that table, and D and trimming were inferred from the DNA itself. The sample lists about 250,000 clones, around nine tenths seen once, with 3% to 3.5% in the top ten. V was pared by 6 bases and J by 0 bases, with 16 bases between. CDR1 and CDR2 from the germline V gene are DFQATT and SNEGSKA (reference sequence). The CDR3 length is 15 residues.

Sequenced input: peripheral blood. The receptor was derived from a man aged 18-30 years with active or convalescent COVID-19. The chain links TRBV20-1 to TRBJ2-3; weak D call: TRBD2 (5 bases). The CDR3 region has the DNA TGCAGTGCCAGTGGGCTGGGCGGGAGCACAGATACGCAGTATTTT. This codes for CSASGLGGSTDTQYF.